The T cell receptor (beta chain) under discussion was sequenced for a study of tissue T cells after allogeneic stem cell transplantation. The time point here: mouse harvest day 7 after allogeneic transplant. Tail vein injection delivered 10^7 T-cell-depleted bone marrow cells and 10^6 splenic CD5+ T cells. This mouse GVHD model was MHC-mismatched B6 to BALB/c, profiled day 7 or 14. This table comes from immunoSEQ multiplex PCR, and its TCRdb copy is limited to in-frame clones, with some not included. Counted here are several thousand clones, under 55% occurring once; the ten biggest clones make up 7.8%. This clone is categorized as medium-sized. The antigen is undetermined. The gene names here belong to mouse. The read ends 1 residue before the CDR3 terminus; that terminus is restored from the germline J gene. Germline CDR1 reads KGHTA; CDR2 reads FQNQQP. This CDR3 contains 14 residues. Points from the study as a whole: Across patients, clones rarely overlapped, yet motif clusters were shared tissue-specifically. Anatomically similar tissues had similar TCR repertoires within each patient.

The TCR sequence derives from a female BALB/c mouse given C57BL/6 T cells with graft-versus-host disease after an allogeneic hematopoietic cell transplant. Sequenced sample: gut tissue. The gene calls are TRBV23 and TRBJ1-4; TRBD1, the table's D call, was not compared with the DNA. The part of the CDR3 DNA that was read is TGCTCCAGCAGTGCCGGGACAGCCAACGAAAGATTATTT. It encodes CSSSAGTANERLF. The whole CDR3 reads CSSSAGTANERLFF.